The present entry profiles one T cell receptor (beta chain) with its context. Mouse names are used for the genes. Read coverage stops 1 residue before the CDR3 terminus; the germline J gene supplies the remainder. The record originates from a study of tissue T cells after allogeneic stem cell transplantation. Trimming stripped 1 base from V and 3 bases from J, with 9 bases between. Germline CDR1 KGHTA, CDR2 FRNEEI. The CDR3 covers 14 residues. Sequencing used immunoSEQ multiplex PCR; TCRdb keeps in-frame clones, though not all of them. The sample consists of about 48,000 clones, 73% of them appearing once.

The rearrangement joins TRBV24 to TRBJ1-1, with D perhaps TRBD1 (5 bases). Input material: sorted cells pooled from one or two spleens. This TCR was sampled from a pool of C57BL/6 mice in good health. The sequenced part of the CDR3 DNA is TGTGCCAGCAGTCTGTTGGGGGGGGACACAGAAGTCTTC. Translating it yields CASSLLGGDTEVF. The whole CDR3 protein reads CASSLLGGDTEVFF.